This paragraph covers one T cell receptor (beta chain) sequence. The antigen is not known. CDR3 length: 17 residues. The V gene end was trimmed by 3 bases and the J gene end by 4 bases; junction bases not matched to a gene: 10. Germline loops: CDR1 SNHLY, CDR2 FYNNEI. CDR3 regions were amplified by Arm-PCR using iRepertoire HTBI primers to build TCR beta libraries. TCRdb used MiXCR to reprocess the multiplex PCR reads, holding one entry per CDR3 protein. Among 450,000 to 500,000 distinct CDR3 sequences, under 20% were seen once, and the ten largest hold 9% to 15%. This entry is derived from a study of regulatory T cells in long-lasting Graves disease. The wider study: Antithyroid drugs had been given to newly diagnosed Graves' patients for under 3 months.

Time point indicated: newly diagnosed GD, antithyroid drugs for less than 3 months. Isolated PBMC RNA provided the starting material for the TCR library. The authors drew patients from an endocrinology department in Xi'an, China. Study-wide results and caveats: TRBV28 was favored in persistent disease, as were TRBJ1-2 and TRBJ2-5.

These data were likewise used in another study, on T cells in Graves' hyperthyroidism and ophthalmopathy. That source adds: Peripheral blood also featured most of the thyroid clonotypes expanded above 0.001.

The sequence came from a man aged 35-49 years with Graves disease. The genes are TRBV2 and TRBJ2-3, with 10 bases that match TRBD2. The material was peripheral blood mononuclear cells (PBMCs), obtained at new diagnosis, from a patient treated with antithyroid drugs. This CDR3 reads CASSDLASGSGPDTQYF. The CDR3 nucleotides are TGTGCCAGCAGTGATCTGGCTAGCGGGAGTGGTCCAGATACGCAGTATTTT.